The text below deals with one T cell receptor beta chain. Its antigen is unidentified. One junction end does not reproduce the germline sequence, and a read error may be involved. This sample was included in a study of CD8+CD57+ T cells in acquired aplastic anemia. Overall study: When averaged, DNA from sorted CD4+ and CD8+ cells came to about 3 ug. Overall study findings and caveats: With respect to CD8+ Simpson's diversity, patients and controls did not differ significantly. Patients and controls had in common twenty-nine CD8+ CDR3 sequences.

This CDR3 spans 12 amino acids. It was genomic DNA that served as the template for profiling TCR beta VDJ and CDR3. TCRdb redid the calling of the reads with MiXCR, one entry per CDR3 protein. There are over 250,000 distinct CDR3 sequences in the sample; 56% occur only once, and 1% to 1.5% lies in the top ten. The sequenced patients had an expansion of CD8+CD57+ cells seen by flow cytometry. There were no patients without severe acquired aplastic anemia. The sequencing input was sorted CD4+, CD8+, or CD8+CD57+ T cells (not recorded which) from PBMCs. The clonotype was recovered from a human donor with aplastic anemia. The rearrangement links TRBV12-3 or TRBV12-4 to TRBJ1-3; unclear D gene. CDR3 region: CASSFSVNTIYF. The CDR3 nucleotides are TGTGCCAGCAGTTTCTCTGTAAACACCATATATTTC.